The rows below give T cell receptor beta chains drawn from one sample of a study of shared T cell receptors in the human thymus. The assay was immunoSEQ multiplex PCR, and TCRdb's table has in-frame clones only and misses some. The sample holds over 450,000 clones, 75% to 85% seen once. These data also featured in a second study, about human thymus T cells.

The source material was thymocytes. The receptors were gathered from a boy younger than two with a congenital heart defect. CDR3s include the opening cysteine and the closing phenylalanine or tryptophan. The order of the fields is V gene, D gene, J gene, clone size, CDR3 protein, CDR3 DNA. The D gene is left open where the match is weak. Where a row states a size, it is once, few, many or the class of an expanded clone; other rows omit it.

TRBV21-1,-,TRBJ2-1,-,CASSKALGSSYNEQFF,TGTGCCAGCAGCAAAGCGCTAGGGAGCTCCTACAATGAGCAGTTCTTC
TRBV2,TRBD2,TRBJ2-7,-,CASSSLLAGGPYEQYF,TGTGCCAGCAGTTCACTACTAGCGGGAGGGCCGTACGAGCAGTACTTC
TRBV6-4,TRBD1,TRBJ2-2,-,CASSGRTGANTGELFF,TGTGCCAGCAGTGGCCGGACAGGGGCTAACACCGGGGAGCTGTTTTTT
TRBV5-1,TRBD2,TRBJ2-1,-,CASSISGRGPNEQFF,TGCGCCAGCAGCATCAGCGGGAGGGGCCCCAATGAGCAGTTCTTC
TRBV30,-,TRBJ2-1,-,CAWSVLGVRGLEQFF,TGTGCCTGGAGTGTACTAGGGGTGCGGGGACTTGAGCAGTTCTTC
TRBV27,-,TRBJ2-1,-,CASSLANYNEQFF,TGTGCCAGCAGTTTAGCGAACTACAATGAGCAGTTCTTC
TRBV5-6,TRBD1,TRBJ2-4,-,CASSSNRGRGDIQYF,TGTGCCAGCAGCTCAAACAGGGGGCGTGGGGACATTCAGTACTTC
TRBV5-8,TRBD2,TRBJ2-4,-,CASSLGLAEGVAKNIQYF,TGTGCCAGCAGCTTGGGACTAGCGGAGGGGGTAGCCAAAAACATTCAGTACTTC
TRBV6-1,TRBD1,TRBJ1-5,-,CASSARTGGREGNQPQHF,TGTGCCAGCAGTGCCAGGACAGGGGGAAGAGAAGGCAATCAGCCCCAGCATTTT
TRBV6-6,-,TRBJ1-2,-,CASSWRADGYTF,TGTGCCAGCAGTTGGAGGGCGGATGGCTACACCTTC
TRBV15,-,TRBJ2-7,-,CATSRARDIAEQYF,TGTGCCACCAGCAGAGCACGGGATATTGCCGAGCAGTACTTC
TRBV4-2,TRBD1,TRBJ2-6,-,CASSQDEDRGDPSGANVLTF,TGTGCCAGCAGCCAAGACGAGGACAGGGGGGATCCCTCTGGGGCCAACGTCCTGACTTTC
TRBV9,-,TRBJ2-3,-,CASSVEDTQYF,TGTGCCAGCAGCGTGGAGGATACGCAGTATTTT
TRBV28,TRBD1,TRBJ2-7,-,CASSPGDRGPYYEQYF,TGTGCCAGCAGTCCCGGGGACAGGGGGCCATACTACGAGCAGTACTTC
TRBV6-5,TRBD1,TRBJ1-1,-,CASSPPDRTNTEAFF,TGTGCCAGCAGCCCACCGGACAGGACGAACACTGAAGCTTTCTTT
TRBV4-1,TRBD1,TRBJ2-7,-,CASSGFRDSSYEQYF,TGCGCCAGCAGCGGCTTTCGGGACAGCTCCTACGAGCAGTACTTC
TRBV14,TRBD1,TRBJ2-7,-,CASSPGQQAYEQYF,TGTGCCAGCAGCCCGGGACAGCAAGCCTACGAGCAGTACTTC
TRBV28,-,TRBJ1-5,-,CASPPANIQGTNSNQPQHF,TGTGCCAGCCCACCAGCTAACATCCAGGGAACGAATAGCAATCAGCCCCAGCATTTT
TRBV5-1,-,TRBJ2-3,-,CASSLEYSSSTDTQYF,TGCGCCAGCAGCTTGGAATACAGTTCTAGCACAGATACGCAGTATTTT
TRBV5-1,TRBD2,TRBJ2-1,-,CASSLGEEASGRGTTNEQFF,TGCGCCAGCAGCTTGGGCGAGGAAGCTAGCGGGAGGGGGACCACCAATGAGCAGTTCTTC
TRBV6-1,TRBD2,TRBJ2-5,-,CASSESGTSVETQYF,TGTGCCAGCAGTGAGAGTGGGACTAGTGTGGAGACCCAGTACTTC
TRBV18,TRBD2,TRBJ2-1,few,CASSPNRAGAYNEQFF,TGTGCCAGCTCACCTAACCGGGCGGGAGCATACAATGAGCAGTTCTTC
TRBV11-3,-,TRBJ2-7,once,CASSPQSSVGEQYF,TGTGCCAGCAGCCCCCAATCTAGCGTAGGCGAGCAGTACTTC